These 18 T cell receptor beta chains were all obtained from the same sample, sequenced in a study of somatic mutations in cytotoxic T cells in rheumatoid arthritis. Assay: immunoSEQ multiplex PCR; the TCRdb copy retains only in-frame clones and omits some. The table has about 15,000 clones, 60% to 80% seen once. Sequenced material: CD8+ T cells sorted from blood. The receptors were sampled from an adult with rheumatoid arthritis.

The chain is built from TRBV7-6 and TRBJ2-3, with 9 bases matching TRBD2. Trimming cost V 5 bases and J 10 bases; bases outside gene matches: 16. The CDR3 contains 16 residues. The germline gives CDR1 SGHVS, CDR2 FNYEAQ. The CDR3 region is CASSQSMTGTSLAQYF. The CDR3 DNA is TGTGCCAGCAGCCAAAGTATGACAGGGACTAGCCTGGCGCAGTATTTT. Full variable domain (missing parts from reference TRBV7-6 and TRBJ2-3): GAGVSQSPRYKVTKRGQDVALRCDPISGHVSLYWYRQALGQGPEFLTYFNYEAQQDKSGLPNDRFSAERPEGSISTLTIQRTEQRDSAMYRCASSQSMTGTSLAQYFGPGTRLTVL.

The V gene is TRBV7-9, the J gene TRBJ2-7; D is uncertain. This CDR3 has 12 residues. The V end was cut by 3 bases, the J end by 6 bases, with 9 bases between. CDR1 and CDR2 from the germline V gene are SEHNR and FQNEAQ (reference sequence). Written as DNA, the CDR3 is TGTGCCAGCAGCTTGAAATTTGGCGAGCAGTACGTC. Residues: CASSLKFGEQYV.

CDR3 loop: CASNPSGGFTDTQYF. CDR3 coding DNA: TGTGCCAGCAACCCTAGCGGGGGATTCACAGATACGCAGTATTTT. This chain joins TRBV5-5 and TRBJ2-3, with 10 bases lining up with TRBD2. Germline CDR1 is SGHKS and CDR2 is YYEKEE (reference sequence). The CDR3 is made up of 15 amino acids. Trimming cost V 6 bases and J 2 bases; bases outside gene matches: 6.

This clone appeared once. The V and J genes are TRBV19 and TRBJ2-7, with D uncertain. The V gene's germline CDR1 is LNHDA and CDR2 SQIVND (reference sequence). The CDR3 spans 13 residues. V lost 3 bases and J lost 2, with 8 bases in between. CDR3 sequence reads: CASSMGRAYEQYF. Written as DNA, the CDR3 is TGTGCCAGTAGTATGGGAAGGGCCTACGAGCAGTACTTC.

The DNA of the CDR3 is TGTGCCAGCAGTTCCCGACTGGGGACGATCAGCTCCTATAATTCACCCCTCCACTTT. Its translation: CASSSRLGTISSYNSPLHF. V and J are TRBV28 and TRBJ1-6; D possibly corresponds to TRBD1 (5 bases). CDR1 is MDHEN, CDR2 SYDVKM, per germline. Trimming took off 4 bases at V and 0 bases at J, with 19 bases between the two ends. The length of the CDR3 is 19 residues.

V gene TRBV9 combines with J gene TRBJ2-3; D is uncertain. Germline V CDR1 and CDR2: SGDLS, YYNGEE. Trimming removed 3 bases at V and 2 bases at J, with 7 bases between. This CDR3 spans 13 amino acids. The CDR3 spells CASSGGYTDTQYF. Here the CDR3 DNA reads TGTGCCAGCAGCGGGGGTTACACAGATACGCAGTATTTT. The full variable domain, its missing parts supplied by reference TRBV9 and TRBJ2-3, is DSGVTQTPKHLITATGQRVTLRCSPRSGDLSVYWYQQSLDQGLQFLIQYYNGEERAKGNILERFSAQQFPDLHSELNLSSLELGDSALYFCASSGGYTDTQYFGPGTRLTVL.

This clone was recorded only once. The J gene is TRBJ2-3, the V gene TRBV18; 10 bases map to TRBD2. This CDR3 has 15 amino acids. Per germline, CDR1 KGHSH and CDR2 LQKENI. V gave up 4 bases and J gave up 4 bases; unmatched junction bases: 5. CDR3 nucleotides: TGTGCCAGCTCACGGAGCGGGGGGGCCGCAGATACGCAGTATTTT. Protein product: CASSRSGGAADTQYF.

The rearrangement uses TRBV11-2 and TRBJ2-2, with no clear D. The CDR3 runs to 12 residues. V lost 5 bases and J lost 0, with 1 base in between. Germline CDR1 is SGHAT and CDR2 is FQNNGV. CDR3 amino acids: CASSTNTGELFF. The DNA for the CDR3 is TGTGCCAGCAGCACGAACACCGGGGAGCTGTTTTTT. The complete variable domain, with remaining parts taken from reference TRBV11-2 and TRBJ2-2, reads EAGVAQSPRYKIIEKRQSVAFWCNPISGHATLYWYQQILGQGPKLLIQFQNNGVVDDSQLPKDRFSAERLKGVDSTLKIQPAKLEDSAVYLCASSTNTGELFFGEGSRLTVL.

In DNA form, the CDR3 reads TGTGCCAGCAGCTTATCACCAGCGAACACCGGGGAGCTGTTTTTT. Protein product: CASSLSPANTGELFF. The chain couples TRBV11-2 to TRBJ2-2; D ambiguous. V lost 2 bases to trimming and J lost 0 bases, with 7 bases between them. CDR1 and CDR2 from the germline V gene are SGHAT and FQNNGV. The CDR3 spans 15 residues.

This clone has just one count. The chain links TRBV14 to TRBJ2-5; D assignment may be TRBD1 or TRBD2 (5 bases each). Looked up from germline, CDR1 is SGHDN and CDR2 is FVKESK. V lost 0 bases and J lost 5, with 16 bases in between. CDR3 length: 16 amino acids. CDR3 protein: CASSQDWGLGGETQYF. CDR3 nucleotides: TGTGCCAGCAGCCAAGATTGGGGCCTTGGCGGGGAGACCCAGTACTTC.

The V call is TRBV9, the J call TRBJ2-1; no clear D. The CDR3 spans 12 residues. Per germline, CDR1 SGDLS and CDR2 YYNGEE. V was clipped by 2 bases and J by 6 bases, with 6 bases between them. This chain's CDR3 is CASSVPGNEQFF. For the CDR3, the DNA is TGTGCCAGCAGCGTTCCTGGCAATGAGCAGTTCTTC.

The gene calls are TRBV11-3 and TRBJ2-3; D remains ambiguous. The germline V and J ends were trimmed by 1 base and 3 bases, with 5 bases remaining between them. Germline V gene data show CDR1 as SGHNT and CDR2 as YENEEA. The CDR3 has 13 amino acids. This CDR3 reads CASSLGPTDTQYF. CDR3 bases: TGTGCCAGCAGCTTAGGGCCAACAGATACGCAGTATTTT.

The chain joins TRBV7-9 to TRBJ1-5, with D unclear. This CDR3 is 10 amino acids long. Germline V gene lookup returns CDR1 SEHNR and CDR2 FQNEAQ (reference sequence). Trimming shortened V by 5 bases and J by 9 bases, and 5 bases separated the two germline ends. CDR3 in DNA: TGTGCCAGCAGCCCGCCGCCCCAGCATTTT. It is translated as CASSPPPQHF.

This rearrangement joins TRBV5-5 to TRBJ1-1, with TRBD1 matching over 9 bases. Losses at the gene ends were 0 bases for V and 5 bases for J; bases not matched to a gene: 20. Germline loops: CDR1 SGHKS, CDR2 YYEKEE (reference sequence). The CDR3 has 20 residues. The CDR3 bases are TGTGCCAGCAGCTTGGATTGGTTTACAGGGGGCGCCCGTCCAGGGACTGAAGCTTTCTTT. It encodes CASSLDWFTGGARPGTEAFF.

In DNA, the CDR3 is TGTGCCAGCAGTCACCCGGGACAGTTAAATCAGCCCCAGCATTTT. Protein product: CASSHPGQLNQPQHF. The chain employs TRBV28 and TRBJ1-5, with 7 positions matching TRBD1. The CDR3 sequence is 15 residues long. J was trimmed by 4 bases and V by 5 bases; bases with no gene match: 8. CDR1 is MDHEN, CDR2 SYDVKM, per germline.

This rearrangement joins TRBV5-6 to TRBJ2-5; the D call may be TRBD1 or TRBD2 (6 bases each). The V and J ends lost 2 bases and 6 bases respectively, with 11 bases between them. Germline V gene lookup returns CDR1 SGHDT and CDR2 YYEEEE. This CDR3 is built from 13 residues. The CDR3 DNA reads TGTGCCAGCAGCTTAGGGGGGTGGAAGACCCAGTACTTC. Translation gives CASSLGGWKTQYF.

The chain joins TRBV6-5 to TRBJ1-1; D not certain. CDR1 is MNHEY and CDR2 is SVGAGI in the germline V gene. V was cut by 10 bases and J by 0 bases, with 6 bases left in between. The CDR3 has 11 residues. CDR3 sequence: CATLLNTEAFF. CDR3 in DNA: TGTGCCACCCTCTTGAACACTGAAGCTTTCTTT.

In this sample, this clone is large (0.1 to 1%). The chain joins TRBV28 to TRBJ1-1, with TRBD1 as a possible D gene (6 bases). The germline V and J ends were trimmed by 4 bases and 4 bases, with 16 bases remaining between them. Germline V gene lookup returns CDR1 MDHEN and CDR2 SYDVKM. The CDR3 is made up of 15 amino acids. The CDR3 protein is CASSSGDPVGTEAFF. CDR3 DNA sequence: TGTGCCAGCAGTTCAGGGGACCCGGTTGGCACTGAAGCTTTCTTT.